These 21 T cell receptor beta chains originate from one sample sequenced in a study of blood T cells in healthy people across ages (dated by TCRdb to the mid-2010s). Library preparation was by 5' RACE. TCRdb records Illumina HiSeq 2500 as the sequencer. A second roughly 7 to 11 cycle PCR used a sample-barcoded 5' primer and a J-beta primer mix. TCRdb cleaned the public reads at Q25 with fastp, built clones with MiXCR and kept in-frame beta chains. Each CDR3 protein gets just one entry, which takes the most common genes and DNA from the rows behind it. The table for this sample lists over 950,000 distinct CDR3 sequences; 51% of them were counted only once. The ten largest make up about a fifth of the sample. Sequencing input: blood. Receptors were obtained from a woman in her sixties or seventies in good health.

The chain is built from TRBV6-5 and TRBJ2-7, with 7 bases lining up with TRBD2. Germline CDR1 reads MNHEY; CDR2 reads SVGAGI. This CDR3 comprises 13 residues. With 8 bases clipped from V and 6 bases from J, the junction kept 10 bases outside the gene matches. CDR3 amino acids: CASGGDLPCEQYF. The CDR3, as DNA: TGTGCCAGCGGGGGGGACCTACCCTGCGAGCAGTACTTC.

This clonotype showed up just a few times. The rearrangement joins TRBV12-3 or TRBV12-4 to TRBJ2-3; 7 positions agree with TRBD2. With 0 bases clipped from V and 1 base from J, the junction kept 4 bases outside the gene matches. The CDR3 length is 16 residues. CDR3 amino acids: CASSLAGGHGTDTQYF. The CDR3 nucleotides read TGTGCCAGCAGTTTAGCGGGAGGGCATGGCACAGATACGCAGTATTTT.

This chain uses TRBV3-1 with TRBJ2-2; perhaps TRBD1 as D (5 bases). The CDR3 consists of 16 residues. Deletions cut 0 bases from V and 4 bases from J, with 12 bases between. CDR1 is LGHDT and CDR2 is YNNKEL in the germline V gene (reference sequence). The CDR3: CASSQDGAGSTGELFF. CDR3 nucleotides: TGTGCCAGCAGCCAAGATGGGGCAGGAAGCACCGGGGAGCTGTTTTTT.

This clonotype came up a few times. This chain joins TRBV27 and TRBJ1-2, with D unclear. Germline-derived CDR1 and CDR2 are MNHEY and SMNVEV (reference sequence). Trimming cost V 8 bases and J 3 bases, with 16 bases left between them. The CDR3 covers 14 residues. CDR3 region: CASLVWALDYGYTF. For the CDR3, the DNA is TGTGCCAGCTTGGTTTGGGCGTTGGACTATGGCTACACCTTC.

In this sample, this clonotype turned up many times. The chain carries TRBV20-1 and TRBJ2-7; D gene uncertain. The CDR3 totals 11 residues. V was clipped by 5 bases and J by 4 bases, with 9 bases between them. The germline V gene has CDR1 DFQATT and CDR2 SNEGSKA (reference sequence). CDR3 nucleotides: TGCAGTGCTTCCCTGGGGTACGAGCAGTACTTC. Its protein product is CSASLGYEQYF.

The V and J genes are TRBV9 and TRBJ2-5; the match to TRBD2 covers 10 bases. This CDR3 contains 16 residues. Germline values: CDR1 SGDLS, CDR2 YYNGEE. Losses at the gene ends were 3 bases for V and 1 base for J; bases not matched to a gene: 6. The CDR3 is CASSALAGGLQETQYF. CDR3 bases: TGTGCCAGCAGCGCCTTAGCGGGGGGACTCCAAGAGACCCAGTACTTC.

This CDR3 is CASSFATAGFTYEQYF. The CDR3 bases are TGTGCCAGCAGTTTTGCGACCGCTGGCTTCACCTACGAGCAGTACTTC. The V call is TRBV28, the J call TRBJ2-7; D is ambiguous. Per germline, CDR1 MDHEN and CDR2 SYDVKM. Deletions cut 3 bases from V and 2 bases from J, with 17 bases between. This CDR3 comprises 16 residues.

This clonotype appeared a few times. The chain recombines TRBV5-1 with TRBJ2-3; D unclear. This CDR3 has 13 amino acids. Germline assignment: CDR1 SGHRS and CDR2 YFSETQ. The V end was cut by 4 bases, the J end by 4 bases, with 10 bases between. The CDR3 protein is CASSPVRADTQYF. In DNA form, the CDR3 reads TGCGCCAGCAGCCCGGTTAGGGCAGATACGCAGTATTTT.

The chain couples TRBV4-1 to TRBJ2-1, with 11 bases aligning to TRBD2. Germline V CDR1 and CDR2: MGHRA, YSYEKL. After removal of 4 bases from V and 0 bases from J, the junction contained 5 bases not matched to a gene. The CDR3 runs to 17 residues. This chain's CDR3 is CASSPSSGRTSYNEQFF. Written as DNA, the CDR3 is TGCGCCAGCAGCCCATCTAGCGGGAGGACCTCCTACAATGAGCAGTTCTTC.

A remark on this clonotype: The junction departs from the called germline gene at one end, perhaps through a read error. CDR3 sequence: CASSLSSYDYTF. CDR3 DNA sequence: TGTGCCAGCAGTTTGTCTAGCTATGACTACACCTTC. The chain combines TRBV27 with TRBJ1-2; no reliable D call. CDR3 length equals 12 residues. Germline V gene lookup returns CDR1 MNHEY and CDR2 SMNVEV (reference sequence).

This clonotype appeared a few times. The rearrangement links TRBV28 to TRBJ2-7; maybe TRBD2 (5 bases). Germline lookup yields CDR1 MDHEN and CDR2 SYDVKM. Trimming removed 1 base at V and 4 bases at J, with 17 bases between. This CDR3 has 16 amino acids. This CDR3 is CASSLFQARTGYEQYF. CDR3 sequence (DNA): TGTGCCAGCAGTTTATTTCAGGCGCGAACGGGGTACGAGCAGTACTTC.

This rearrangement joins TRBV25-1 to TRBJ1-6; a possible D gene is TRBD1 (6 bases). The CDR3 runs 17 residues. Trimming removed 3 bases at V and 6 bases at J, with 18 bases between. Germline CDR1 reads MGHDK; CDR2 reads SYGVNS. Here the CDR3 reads CASSDLVTGAANSPLHF. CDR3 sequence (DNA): TGTGCCAGCAGTGATCTAGTCACGGGGGCGGCTAATTCACCCCTCCACTTT.

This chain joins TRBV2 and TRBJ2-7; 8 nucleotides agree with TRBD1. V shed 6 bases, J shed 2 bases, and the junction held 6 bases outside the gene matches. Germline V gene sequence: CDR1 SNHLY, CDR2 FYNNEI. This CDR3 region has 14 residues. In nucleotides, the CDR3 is TGTGCCAGCAGAGCGACAGGGGTAACCTACGAGCAGTACTTC. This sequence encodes CASRATGVTYEQYF.

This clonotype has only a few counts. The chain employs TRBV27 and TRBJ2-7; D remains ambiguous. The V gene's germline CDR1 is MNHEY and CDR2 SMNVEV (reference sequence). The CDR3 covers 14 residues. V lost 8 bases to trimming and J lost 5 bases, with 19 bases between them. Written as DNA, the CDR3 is TGTGCCAGCGCCCTACAGTTTCTGTTCCACGAGCAGTACTTC. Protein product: CASALQFLFHEQYF.

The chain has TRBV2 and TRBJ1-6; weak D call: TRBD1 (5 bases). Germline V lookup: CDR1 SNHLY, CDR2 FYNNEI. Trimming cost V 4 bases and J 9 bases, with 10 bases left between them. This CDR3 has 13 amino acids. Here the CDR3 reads CASSGQGASPLHF. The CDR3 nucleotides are TGTGCCAGCAGTGGGCAGGGAGCTTCACCCCTCCACTTT.

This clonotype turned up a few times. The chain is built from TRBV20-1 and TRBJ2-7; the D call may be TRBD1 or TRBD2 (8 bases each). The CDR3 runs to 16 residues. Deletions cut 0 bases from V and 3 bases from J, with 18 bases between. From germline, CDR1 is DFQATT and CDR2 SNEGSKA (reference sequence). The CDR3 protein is CSARDRGSGTGYEQYF. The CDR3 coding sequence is TGCAGTGCTAGAGATCGAGGTAGCGGGACAGGCTACGAGCAGTACTTC.

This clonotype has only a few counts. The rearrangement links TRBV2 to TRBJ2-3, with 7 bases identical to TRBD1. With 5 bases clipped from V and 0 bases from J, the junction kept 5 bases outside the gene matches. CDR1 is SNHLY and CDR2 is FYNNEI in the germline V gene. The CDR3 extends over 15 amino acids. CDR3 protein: CASSRNRGSTDTQYF. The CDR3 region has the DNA TGTGCCAGCAGTCGTAACAGGGGTAGCACAGATACGCAGTATTTT.

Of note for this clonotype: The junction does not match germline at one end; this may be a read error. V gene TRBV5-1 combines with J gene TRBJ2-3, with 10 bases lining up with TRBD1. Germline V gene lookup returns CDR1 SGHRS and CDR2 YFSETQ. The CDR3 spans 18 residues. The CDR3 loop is CTSGLSTRRQGATDTQYF. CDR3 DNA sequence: TGCACCAGCGGCTTGTCCACGCGGAGACAGGGGGCCACAGATACGCAGTATTTT.

CDR3 in amino acids: CASTSGREQFF. The DNA of the CDR3 is TGTGCCAGCACTAGCGGGAGGGAGCAGTTCTTC. V gene TRBV7-9 combines with J gene TRBJ2-1; 11 bases line up with TRBD2. With 7 bases clipped from V and 10 bases from J, the junction kept 0 bases outside the gene matches. Per the germline V gene, CDR1 is SEHNR and CDR2 is FQNEAQ (reference sequence). The CDR3 has 11 residues.

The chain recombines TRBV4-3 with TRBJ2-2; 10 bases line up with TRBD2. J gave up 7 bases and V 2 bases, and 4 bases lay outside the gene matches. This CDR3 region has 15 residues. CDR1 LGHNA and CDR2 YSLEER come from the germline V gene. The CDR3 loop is CASSQTSGNNGELFF. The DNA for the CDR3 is TGCGCCAGCAGCCAAACTAGCGGGAATAACGGGGAGCTGTTTTTT.

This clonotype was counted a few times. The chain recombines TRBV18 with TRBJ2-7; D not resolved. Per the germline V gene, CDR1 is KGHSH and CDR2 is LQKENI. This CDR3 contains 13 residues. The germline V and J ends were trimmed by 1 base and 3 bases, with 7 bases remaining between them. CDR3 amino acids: CASSPLTDYEQYF. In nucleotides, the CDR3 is TGTGCCAGCTCACCACTGACGGACTACGAGCAGTACTTC.